This TCR beta chain was captured in a study of OX40 agonist ivuxolimab in advanced cancers. Overall study findings and caveats: Expanded clones belonging to CD8+ T cells outnumbered, on average, those of CD4+.

Measured with immunoSEQ multiplex PCR; TCRdb has only the in-frame clones, and not every one. The sample comprises approximately 13,000 clones, more than 65% of which are singletons, and about 40% rests with the top ten. Deletions cut 3 bases from V and 6 bases from J, with 18 bases between. The CDR3 is made up of 15 amino acids. Per germline, CDR1 SGHDT and CDR2 YYEEEE. This clone was detected only once. The antigen is unknown. This chain links TRBV5-6 with TRBJ1-2, with D uncertain. The sequencing used CD4+ or CD8+ T cells sorted from blood, collected in a trial of the OX40 agonist ivuxolimab. The clonotype was recovered from an adult with an advanced solid tumor such as melanoma, head and neck, liver or kidney cancer. The CDR3 region has the DNA TGTGCCAGCAGCTCGGATAGAGAGTGGGCCCATGGCTACACCTTC. Translated: CASSSDREWAHGYTF.